The T cell receptor (beta chain) described here comes from a study of T-cell memory formation after mild COVID-19. This clonotype appeared many times. Losses at the gene ends were 5 bases for V and 2 bases for J; bases not matched to a gene: 6. CDR1 is SGHRS, CDR2 YFSETQ, per germline. CDR3 length: 15 residues. TCRdb ran MiXCR on the 5' RACE reads and lists one entry per CDR3 protein. Seen here are some 340,000 distinct CDR3 sequences, roughly 13% observed once, and the top ten hold around 21%. Material for sequencing was PBMCs or a T cell subset sorted from them (not recorded which). The sequence derives from a man aged 18 to 35 who had mild COVID-19 (a few samples of this study predate the infection). Cell type and time point are not known. This rearrangement joins TRBV5-1 to TRBJ2-2; 7 bases line up with TRBD1. CDR3 in amino acids: CASSTGTVNTGELFF. In DNA, the CDR3 is TGCGCCAGCAGTACCGGGACAGTCAACACCGGGGAGCTGTTTTTT.